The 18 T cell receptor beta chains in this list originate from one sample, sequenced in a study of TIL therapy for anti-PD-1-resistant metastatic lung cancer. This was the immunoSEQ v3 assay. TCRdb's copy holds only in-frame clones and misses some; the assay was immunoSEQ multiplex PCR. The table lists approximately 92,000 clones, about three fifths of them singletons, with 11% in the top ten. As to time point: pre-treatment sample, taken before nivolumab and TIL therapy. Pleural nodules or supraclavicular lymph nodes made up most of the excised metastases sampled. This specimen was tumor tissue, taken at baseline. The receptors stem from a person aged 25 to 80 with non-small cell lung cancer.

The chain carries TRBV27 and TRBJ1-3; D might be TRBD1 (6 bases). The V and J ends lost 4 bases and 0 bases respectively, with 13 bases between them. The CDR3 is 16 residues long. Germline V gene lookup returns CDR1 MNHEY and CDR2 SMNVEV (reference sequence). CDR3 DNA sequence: TGTGCCAGCAGTTCGAAGGGGGGCAACTCTGGAAACACCATATATTTT. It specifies CASSSKGGNSGNTIYF.

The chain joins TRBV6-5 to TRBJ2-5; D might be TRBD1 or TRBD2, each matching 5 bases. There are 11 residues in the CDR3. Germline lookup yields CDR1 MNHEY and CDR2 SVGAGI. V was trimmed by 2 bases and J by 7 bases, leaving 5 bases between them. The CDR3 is CASSYGGTQYF. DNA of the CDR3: TGTGCCAGCAGTTACGGGGGGACCCAGTACTTC.

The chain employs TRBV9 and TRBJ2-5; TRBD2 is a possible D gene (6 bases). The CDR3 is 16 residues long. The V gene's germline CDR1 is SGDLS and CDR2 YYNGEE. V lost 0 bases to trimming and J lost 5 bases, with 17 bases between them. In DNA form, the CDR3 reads TGTGCCAGCAGCGTAGAAGGAGACGGAGGGGTGGAGACCCAGTACTTC. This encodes CASSVEGDGGVETQYF.

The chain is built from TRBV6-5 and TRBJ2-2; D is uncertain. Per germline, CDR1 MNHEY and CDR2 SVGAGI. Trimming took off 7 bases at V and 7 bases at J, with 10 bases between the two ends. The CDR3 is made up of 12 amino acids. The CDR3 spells CASTPAVGELFF. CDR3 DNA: TGTGCCAGCACCCCGGCGGTCGGGGAGCTGTTTTTT.

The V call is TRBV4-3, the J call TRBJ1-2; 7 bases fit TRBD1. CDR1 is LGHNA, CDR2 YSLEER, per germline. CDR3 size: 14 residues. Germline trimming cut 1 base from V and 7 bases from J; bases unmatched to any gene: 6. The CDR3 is CASSQGGQVFGYTF. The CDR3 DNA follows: TGCGCCAGCAGCCAAGGAGGACAGGTCTTTGGCTACACCTTC.

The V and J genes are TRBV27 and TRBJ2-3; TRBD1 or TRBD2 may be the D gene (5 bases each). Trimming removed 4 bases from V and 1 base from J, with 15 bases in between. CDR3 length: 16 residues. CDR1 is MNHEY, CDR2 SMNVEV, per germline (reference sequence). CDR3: CASSSPGTEGTDTQYF. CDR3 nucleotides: TGTGCCAGCAGTTCTCCCGGGACCGAGGGCACAGATACGCAGTATTTT.

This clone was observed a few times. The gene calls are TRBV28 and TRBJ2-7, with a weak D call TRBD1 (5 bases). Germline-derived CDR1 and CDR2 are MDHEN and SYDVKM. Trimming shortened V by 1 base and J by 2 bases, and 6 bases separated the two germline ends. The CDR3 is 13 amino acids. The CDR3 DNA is TGTGCCAGCAGTTTATTACAGGCCTACGAGCAGTACTTC. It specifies CASSLLQAYEQYF.

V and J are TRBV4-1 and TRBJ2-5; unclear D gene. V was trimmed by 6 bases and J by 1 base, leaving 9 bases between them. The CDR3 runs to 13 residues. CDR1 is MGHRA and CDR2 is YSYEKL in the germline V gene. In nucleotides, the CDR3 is TGCGCCAGCAGTCAGACCCCCCAAGAGACCCAGTACTTC. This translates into CASSQTPQETQYF.

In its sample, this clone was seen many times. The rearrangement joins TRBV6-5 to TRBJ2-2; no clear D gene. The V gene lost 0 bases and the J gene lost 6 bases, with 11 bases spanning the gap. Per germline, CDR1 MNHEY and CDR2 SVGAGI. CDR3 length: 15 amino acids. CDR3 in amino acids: CASSYSWQAPGELFF. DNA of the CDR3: TGTGCCAGCAGTTACTCGTGGCAGGCCCCCGGGGAGCTGTTTTTT.

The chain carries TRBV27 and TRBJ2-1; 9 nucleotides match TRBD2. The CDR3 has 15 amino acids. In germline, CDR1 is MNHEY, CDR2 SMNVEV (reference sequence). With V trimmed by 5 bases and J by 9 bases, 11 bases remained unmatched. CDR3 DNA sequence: TGTGCCAGCAGTCGGAACGGACTAGCGAAATTTGAGCAGTTCTTC. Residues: CASSRNGLAKFEQFF.

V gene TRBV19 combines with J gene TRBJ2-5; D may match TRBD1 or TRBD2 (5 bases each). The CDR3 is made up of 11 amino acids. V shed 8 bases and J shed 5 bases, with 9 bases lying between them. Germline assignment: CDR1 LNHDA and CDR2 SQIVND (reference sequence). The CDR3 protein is CASGTGETQYF. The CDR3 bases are TGTGCCAGTGGGACCGGTGAGACCCAGTACTTC.

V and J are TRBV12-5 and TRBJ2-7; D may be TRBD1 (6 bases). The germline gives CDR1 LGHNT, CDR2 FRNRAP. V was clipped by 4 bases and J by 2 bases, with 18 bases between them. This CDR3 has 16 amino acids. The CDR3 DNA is TGTGCTAGTGGTTCATATAAGGACAGTCCCCCCTACGAGCAGTACTTC. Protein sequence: CASGSYKDSPPYEQYF.

The CDR3 DNA reads TGTGCCAGCAGTTCGGACTTGTATGGCTACACCTTC. It yields the protein CASSSDLYGYTF. V and J are TRBV28 and TRBJ1-2, with D unresolved. CDR3 size: 12 residues. The germline gives CDR1 MDHEN, CDR2 SYDVKM. V was pared by 4 bases and J by 5 bases, with 8 bases between.

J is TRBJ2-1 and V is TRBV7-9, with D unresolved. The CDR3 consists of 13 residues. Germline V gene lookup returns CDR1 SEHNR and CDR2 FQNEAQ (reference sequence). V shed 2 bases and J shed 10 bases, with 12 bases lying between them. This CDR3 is CASSLKFRAEQFF. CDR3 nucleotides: TGTGCCAGCAGCTTAAAGTTTCGGGCAGAGCAGTTCTTC.

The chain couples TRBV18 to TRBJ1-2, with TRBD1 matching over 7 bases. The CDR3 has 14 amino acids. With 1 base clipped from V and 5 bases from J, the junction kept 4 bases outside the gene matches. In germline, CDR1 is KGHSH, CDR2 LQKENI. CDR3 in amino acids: CASSPLGQAYGYTF. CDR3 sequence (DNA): TGTGCCAGCTCACCACTAGGACAGGCTTATGGCTACACCTTC.

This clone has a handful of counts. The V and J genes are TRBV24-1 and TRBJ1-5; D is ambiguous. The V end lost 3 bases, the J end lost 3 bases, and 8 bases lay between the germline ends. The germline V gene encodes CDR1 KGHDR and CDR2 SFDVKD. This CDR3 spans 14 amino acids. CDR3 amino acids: CATSDGGYNQPQHF. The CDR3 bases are TGTGCCACCAGTGATGGCGGGTACAATCAGCCCCAGCATTTT.

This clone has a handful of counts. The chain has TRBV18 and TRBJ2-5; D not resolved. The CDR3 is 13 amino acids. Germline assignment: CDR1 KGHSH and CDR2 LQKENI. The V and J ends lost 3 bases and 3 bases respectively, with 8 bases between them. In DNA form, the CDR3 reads TGTGCCAGCTCACCCCTAGAAGAAGAGACCCAGTACTTC. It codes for CASSPLEEETQYF. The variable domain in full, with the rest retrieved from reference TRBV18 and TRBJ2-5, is NAGVMQNPRHLVRRRGQEARLRCSPMKGHSHVYWYRQLPEEGLKFMVYLQKENIIDESGMPKERFSAEFPKEGPSILRIQQVVRGDSAAYFCASSPLEEETQYFGPGTRLLVL.

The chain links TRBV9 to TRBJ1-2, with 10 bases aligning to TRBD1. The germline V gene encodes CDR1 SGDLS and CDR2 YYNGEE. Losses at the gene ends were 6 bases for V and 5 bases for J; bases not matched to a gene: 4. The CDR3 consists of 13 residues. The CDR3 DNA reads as TGTGCCAGCACCCCGGGACAGGGGTATGGCTACACCTTC. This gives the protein CASTPGQGYGYTF. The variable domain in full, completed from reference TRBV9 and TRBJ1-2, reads DSGVTQTPKHLITATGQRVTLRCSPRSGDLSVYWYQQSLDQGLQFLIQYYNGEERAKGNILERFSAQQFPDLHSELNLSSLELGDSALYFCASTPGQGYGYTFGSGTRLTVV.